This T cell receptor (beta chain) was sequenced in a study of blood T cells in healthy people across ages. A sample-barcoded 5' primer and a J-beta primer mix were used in a second PCR of roughly 7 to 11 cycles. TCRdb re-called the 5' RACE reads with MiXCR, one entry per CDR3 protein. The sample lists some 1.6 million distinct CDR3 sequences; about 31% were seen once. This clonotype was picked up a small number of times. V was shortened by 4 bases and J by 2 bases, with 20 bases between the two germline ends. Germline-derived CDR1 and CDR2 are DFQATT and SNEGSKA (reference sequence). This CDR3 is built from 16 residues.

The chain recombines TRBV20-1 with TRBJ2-5; tentative D call: TRBD1 (5 bases). The material sequenced was blood. This sequence originates from a woman younger than 45 in good health. CDR3 coding DNA: TGCAGTGCTATTAGATGGGCAGGGTCAGGGCAAGAGACCCAGTACTTC. Protein product: CSAIRWAGSGQETQYF.